A single TCR beta chain is shown here with its context. This entry is derived from a study of cytomegalovirus exposure and HLA in healthy donors. V was cut by 5 bases and J by 2 bases, with 28 bases left in between. From germline, CDR1 is KGHSH and CDR2 LQKENI. The CDR3 totals 21 residues. Profiling relied on immunoSEQ multiplex PCR, and the TCRdb table lists in-frame clones only, not all of them. The repertoire holds about 82,000 clones, with around 94% as singletons. This TCR came from a man aged 18 to 30 in good health and CMV-seronegative. The V gene is TRBV18, the J gene TRBJ2-6, with D possibly matching TRBD1 (6 bases). Sequenced sample: PBMCs. The CDR3 reads CASSSRPFVTGPRAGANVLTF. In nucleotides, the CDR3 is TGTGCCAGCTCATCCCGCCCATTCGTGACAGGCCCTAGGGCTGGGGCCAACGTCCTGACTTTC.